This TCR beta chain was identified during a study of blood T cell dynamics during melanoma immunotherapy. Study context: First-line therapy was either pembrolizumab or nivolumab with ipilimumab for metastatic melanoma.

Points from the study as a whole: Whether repertoire-driving clones were melanoma-specific could not be determined.

Germline trimming cut 6 bases from V and 1 base from J; bases unmatched to any gene: 4. Germline-derived CDR1 and CDR2 are LNHDA and SQIVND (reference sequence). The CDR3 spans 15 residues. Every bulk PBMC sample received the same 350 ng of DNA. Clones were sequenced by immunoSEQ multiplex PCR, and TCRdb holds only the in-frame ones, with some missing. The table includes roughly 22,000 clones, roughly 85% detected once. In regard to this clone: The antigen is unknown.

Time point described: pre-treatment baseline. Sampling occurred pretreatment (T0) and at week 3 (W3), after cycle one of checkpoint blockade. This clonotype was sampled from a human donor with melanoma. The chain couples TRBV19 to TRBJ2-3; 10 nucleotides match TRBD2. The starting material was blood, obtained from a patient treated with checkpoint blockade. In nucleotides, the CDR3 is TGTGCCAGTAGACTAGCGGGACATCGCACAGATACGCAGTATTTT. This codes for CASRLAGHRTDTQYF. The whole variable domain, remainder taken from reference TRBV19 and TRBJ2-3, is DGGITQSPKYLFRKEGQNVTLSCEQNLNHDAMYWYRQDPGQGLRLIYYSQIVNDFQKGDIAEGYSVSREKKESFPLTVTSAQKNPTAFYLCASRLAGHRTDTQYFGPGTRLTVL.